The rows below give T cell receptor beta chains drawn from one sample of a study of response to subunit inactivated influenza vaccine. TCRdb passed the RT-PCR reads through MiXCR, listing each CDR3 protein once. In the table there are 530,000 or so distinct CDR3 sequences, 12% of which are singletons. The material sequenced was PBMCs from blood, taken on the day of vaccination. The receptors shown here come from a man aged 45-65 years who received an inactivated influenza vaccine. The CDR3 runs from the conserved cysteine through the conserved F or W. A D gene is named only where the DNA matches it firmly. Rows may omit the clone size; those that give it use once, few, many or a size class.

J: TRBJ2-5
size: .
D: .
V: TRBV20-1
DNA: TGCAGTGCAATAGCGGCCCCAAGGCAGGAGACCCAGTACTTC
CDR3: CSAIAAPRQETQYF

J: TRBJ1-1
size: few
D: .
V: TRBV4-1
DNA: TGCGCCAGCAGACAAGAATTGATAGGGCTAGGATCTACTGAAGCTTTCTTT
CDR3: CASRQELIGLGSTEAFF

J: TRBJ2-7
size: many
D: .
V: TRBV6-2/TRBV6-3
DNA: TGTGCCAGCAGTTACACCCTGGGATGGGGCTCCGAGCAGTACTTC
CDR3: CASSYTLGWGSEQYF

J: TRBJ2-1
size: few
D: TRBD2
V: TRBV5-1
DNA: TGCGCCAGCAGCCGGGGGGGGGACTCCTACAATGAGCAGTTCTTC
CDR3: CASSRGGDSYNEQFF

J: TRBJ2-7
size: few
D: .
V: TRBV7-2
DNA: TGTGCCAGCAGGGTTAGGGACGGAGTCTACGAGCAGTACTTC
CDR3: CASRVRDGVYEQYF

J: TRBJ2-3
size: .
D: TRBD2
V: TRBV5-4
DNA: TGTGCCAGCAGCTTGCTTAGCGGGAGATTTAGCACAGATACGCAGTATTTT
CDR3: CASSLLSGRFSTDTQYF

J: TRBJ2-3
size: .
D: TRBD2
V: TRBV10-3
DNA: TGTGCCATCAGTGAGTCGATCTTACCCAGCGGGACGGATACGCAGTATTTT
CDR3: CAISESILPSGTDTQYF

J: TRBJ2-5
size: few
D: .
V: TRBV25-1
DNA: TGTGCCAGCAGTGACACGACCGCGTACCAAGAGACCCAGTACTTC
CDR3: CASSDTTAYQETQYF

J: TRBJ2-2
size: few
D: .
V: TRBV5-1
DNA: TGCGCCAGCAGCTTGGGGGAATGGTCGACCGGGGAGCTGTTTTTT
CDR3: CASSLGEWSTGELFF

J: TRBJ2-7
size: many
D: .
V: TRBV7-2
DNA: TGTGCCAGCAGCCAAGGGATCAGAAGGTACGAGCAGTACTTC
CDR3: CASSQGIRRYEQYF

J: TRBJ2-3
size: many
D: TRBD1
V: TRBV29-1
DNA: TGCAGCGTTGAACAGGGGGCAGCGGATACGCAGTATTTT
CDR3: CSVEQGAADTQYF

J: TRBJ2-2
size: many
D: TRBD2
V: TRBV5-1
DNA: TGCGCCAGCAGCCCTAACGTTTTGACTAGCGCTACCGGGGAGCTGTTTTTT
CDR3: CASSPNVLTSATGELFF

J: TRBJ1-4
size: .
D: .
V: TRBV11-2
DNA: TGTGCCAGCAGCCCGCGCCGGGACACCCTTGAAAAACTGTTTTTT
CDR3: CASSPRRDTLEKLFF

J: TRBJ2-1
size: .
D: .
V: TRBV7-2
DNA: TGTGCCAGCAGCTCTAGGAGACAGGTCTCGCCCGACAATGAGCAGTTCTTC
CDR3: CASSSRRQVSPDNEQFF

J: TRBJ2-5
size: few
D: .
V: TRBV7-2
DNA: TGTGCCAGCAGTATCGGTCAGAACCAAGAGACCCAGTACTTC
CDR3: CASSIGQNQETQYF

J: TRBJ1-1
size: .
D: TRBD1
V: TRBV7-9
DNA: TGTGCCAGCGGAACATGGGACAGGGGGAACGCTGAAGCTTTCTTT
CDR3: CASGTWDRGNAEAFF

J: TRBJ2-7
size: few
D: .
V: TRBV4-1
DNA: TGCGCCAGCAGCCAAGGCACTTATAGCGGTGAGCAGTACTTC
CDR3: CASSQGTYSGEQYF

J: TRBJ2-5
size: many
D: .
V: TRBV10-3
DNA: TGTGCCATCAGCTATGGAGGGGAGACCCAGTACTTC
CDR3: CAISYGGETQYF

J: TRBJ2-5
size: .
D: .
V: TRBV5-1
DNA: TGCGCCAGCAGCGCCGGTCATAGCGGATTGAAAGAGACCCAGTACTTC
CDR3: CASSAGHSGLKETQYF

J: TRBJ2-1
size: few
D: TRBD2
V: TRBV15
DNA: TGTGCCACCAGCACAAAAGACACTAGCGGGAGGTCCGGTGAGCAGTTCTTC
CDR3: CATSTKDTSGRSGEQFF

J: TRBJ2-3
size: few
D: .
V: TRBV15
DNA: TGTGCCACCAGCAGAGATCTTAAGTCCGGCGGCACAGATACGCAGTATTTT
CDR3: CATSRDLKSGGTDTQYF

J: TRBJ1-1
size: .
D: .
V: TRBV6-5
DNA: TGTGCCAGCAGTTACAGCCGACAGGCCCCCATAGGCGCTGAAGCTTTCTTT
CDR3: CASSYSRQAPIGAEAFF

J: TRBJ2-2
size: few
D: .
V: TRBV7-9
DNA: TGTGCCAGCAGCTTACGAGTTTCAGGAATAGCGGACGGGGAGCTGTTTTTT
CDR3: CASSLRVSGIADGELFF

J: TRBJ2-1
size: .
D: TRBD2
V: TRBV28
DNA: TGTGCCAGCACACACCAAGGGACTAGCCGCAGTGAGCAGTTCTTC
CDR3: CASTHQGTSRSEQFF

J: TRBJ2-1
size: .
D: TRBD2
V: TRBV3-1
DNA: TGTGCCAGCAGCGAGACTAGCGGGGGGGATGAGCAGTTCTTC
CDR3: CASSETSGGDEQFF

J: TRBJ2-5
size: many
D: .
V: TRBV7-2
DNA: TGTGCCAGCAGCGTGGGCCTTCGGGAGACCCAGTACTTC
CDR3: CASSVGLRETQYF

J: TRBJ2-1
size: many
D: TRBD1
V: TRBV29-1
DNA: TGCAGCGTTCTGGGACAGGGGCACGACAATGAGCAGTTCTTC
CDR3: CSVLGQGHDNEQFF

J: TRBJ2-1
size: .
D: .
V: TRBV15
DNA: TGTGCCACCAGCAGAGCTACGATGGACAGCCCTTCCTACAATGAGCAGTTCTTC
CDR3: CATSRATMDSPSYNEQFF

J: TRBJ1-1
size: .
D: .
V: TRBV14
DNA: TGTGCCAGCAGCCAAGATCAACAGGGCCGAAACCTGAACACTGAAGCTTTCTTT
CDR3: CASSQDQQGRNLNTEAFF

J: TRBJ1-2
size: .
D: .
V: TRBV7-2
DNA: TGTGCCAGCAGCTGGCTCCCGGGACGGGACACGAGCGGCTACACCTTC
CDR3: CASSWLPGRDTSGYTF

J: TRBJ2-1
size: .
D: .
V: TRBV5-1
DNA: TGCGCCAGCGGGGGTCTCGGGAGCTCCTACAATGAGCAGTTCTTC
CDR3: CASGGLGSSYNEQFF

J: TRBJ1-5
size: few
D: .
V: TRBV10-3
DNA: TGTGCCATCAGTGGACAGTTAGATCAGCCCCAGCATTTT
CDR3: CAISGQLDQPQHF

J: TRBJ2-2
size: many
D: .
V: TRBV3-1
DNA: TGTGCCAGCAGCCAAGGGGGGGTAGCGAACACCGGGGAGCTGTTTTTT
CDR3: CASSQGGVANTGELFF

J: TRBJ2-2
size: .
D: .
V: TRBV11-2
DNA: TGTGCCAGCAGCTTACTGCTGCTCGGCACCGGGGAGCTGTTTTTT
CDR3: CASSLLLLGTGELFF

J: TRBJ2-1
size: few
D: .
V: TRBV5-6
DNA: TGTGCCAGCAGCACGGGACAGCCCCCGGGACTGTACAATGAGCAGTTCTTC
CDR3: CASSTGQPPGLYNEQFF

J: TRBJ2-7
size: few
D: TRBD1
V: TRBV11-2
DNA: TGTGCCAGCAGCTCCGACAGGGGACTCGAGCAGTACTTC
CDR3: CASSSDRGLEQYF

J: TRBJ1-1
size: many
D: .
V: TRBV28
DNA: TGTGCCAGCAGTTCCGAATTGAACACTGAAGCTTTCTTT
CDR3: CASSSELNTEAFF

J: TRBJ1-1
size: .
D: .
V: TRBV9
DNA: TGTGCCAGCAGCGTAAACAGGGACACTGAAGCTTTCTTT
CDR3: CASSVNRDTEAFF

J: TRBJ2-3
size: many
D: .
V: TRBV15
DNA: TGTGCCACCAGCAGAGATGTTCGGGGAGTCCCGTATTTT
CDR3: CATSRDVRGVPYF

J: TRBJ2-7
size: few
D: .
V: TRBV4-1
DNA: TGCGCCAGCAGCCAAGATCTGGGTGGGCAGGGGTTATCCTACGAGCAGTACTTC
CDR3: CASSQDLGGQGLSYEQYF

J: TRBJ2-3
size: .
D: .
V: TRBV19
DNA: TGTGCCAGTAGAGAGGACGGGACGGCAGATACGCAGTATTTT
CDR3: CASREDGTADTQYF

J: TRBJ2-1
size: few
D: TRBD2
V: TRBV10-3
DNA: TGTGCCATCAGCCTTAGCGGGGGGTCTATCAATGAGCAGTTCTTC
CDR3: CAISLSGGSINEQFF

J: TRBJ1-2
size: few
D: TRBD1
V: TRBV10-3
DNA: TGTGCCGCGAAGAGGGGGTCACAGGGGTATGGCTACACCTTC
CDR3: CAAKRGSQGYGYTF

J: TRBJ2-7
size: .
D: .
V: TRBV6-5
DNA: TGTGCCAGCAGTTACTCGAAACGGGCCAGCTCCTACGAGCAGTACTTC
CDR3: CASSYSKRASSYEQYF

J: TRBJ2-1
size: .
D: .
V: TRBV7-9
DNA: TGTGCCAGCCCAGGGCTCTGGGGCAATGAGCAGTTCTTC
CDR3: CASPGLWGNEQFF

J: TRBJ1-6
size: .
D: .
V: TRBV6-1
DNA: TGTGCCGTCGGACAGAGCTCCTATAATTCACCCCTCCACTTT
CDR3: CAVGQSSYNSPLHF

J: TRBJ2-1
size: .
D: .
V: TRBV9
DNA: TGTGCCAGCAGCGGGACAGGCGGGAGCCATGAGCAGTTCTTC
CDR3: CASSGTGGSHEQFF

J: TRBJ2-7
size: .
D: .
V: TRBV4-3
DNA: TGCGCCAGCAGCCAAGAGAAATCGGGGTTTGACGAGCAGTACTTC
CDR3: CASSQEKSGFDEQYF

J: TRBJ1-1
size: .
D: .
V: TRBV19
DNA: TGTGCCAGTAGTATATTCAGGGATACTGAAGCTTTCTTT
CDR3: CASSIFRDTEAFF

J: TRBJ2-7
size: few
D: .
V: TRBV24-1
DNA: TGTGCCACCAGTGATCCGACAAGCGAGCAGTACTTC
CDR3: CATSDPTSEQYF

J: TRBJ1-5
size: .
D: .
V: TRBV3-1
DNA: TGTGCCAGCACCTCGACGGGGCATAGCAATCAGCCCCAGCATTTT
CDR3: CASTSTGHSNQPQHF

J: TRBJ2-7
size: many
D: TRBD1
V: TRBV7-8
DNA: TGTGCCAGCAGCTTGACGACAGGGGCCTACGAGCAGTACTTC
CDR3: CASSLTTGAYEQYF

J: TRBJ2-2
size: once
D: .
V: TRBV30
DNA: TGTGCCTGCTGGGACGAAGGGGGCACCGGGGAGCTGTTTTTT
CDR3: CACWDEGGTGELFF

J: TRBJ2-1
size: .
D: .
V: TRBV4-2
DNA: TGTGCCAGCAGCCCCCTCCCCCGGACTCCCAGGGGCAATGAGCAGTTCTTC
CDR3: CASSPLPRTPRGNEQFF

J: TRBJ2-7
size: many
D: TRBD1
V: TRBV12-3/TRBV12-4
DNA: TGTGCCAGCAGTCGGGGACAGGTCGGGTACGAGCAGTACTTC
CDR3: CASSRGQVGYEQYF

J: TRBJ2-5
size: few
D: .
V: TRBV24-1
DNA: TGTGCCACCAGTGTAGGACTGGCGAAGGGACTCAACCAAGAGACCCAGTACTTC
CDR3: CATSVGLAKGLNQETQYF